These 14 T cell receptor beta chains share one sample of origin, sequenced in a study of blood T cell repertoires in COVID-19. Using immunoSEQ multiplex PCR, the repertoire was profiled, and TCRdb retains in-frame clones only, with some absent. The sample includes around 280,000 clones, roughly 86% of them seen just once. Input material: peripheral blood. These TCRs come from a woman younger than 45 with COVID-19, enrolled during active disease.

The chain joins TRBV6-5 to TRBJ1-1, with TRBD1 matching over 9 bases. CDR3 length: 13 amino acids. Germline trimming cut 0 bases from V and 11 bases from J; bases unmatched to any gene: 4. Germline lookup yields CDR1 MNHEY and CDR2 SVGAGI. The CDR3 DNA is TGTGCCAGCAGTTACTCGGGGACAGGGTCGGCTTTCTTT. Residues: CASSYSGTGSAFF.

This clone showed up just once. The chain recombines TRBV5-6 with TRBJ2-3; 10 positions agree with TRBD2. This CDR3 comprises 16 residues. The junction had 5 bases not matched to a gene; V was cut back by 4 bases and J by 0 bases. The germline gives CDR1 SGHDT, CDR2 YYEEEE. The CDR3 here is CASSQRTSGSTDTQYF. The CDR3 region has the DNA TGTGCCAGCAGCCAAAGGACTAGCGGTAGCACAGATACGCAGTATTTT.

The chain employs TRBV10-3 and TRBJ1-2; 9 nucleotides align to TRBD1. Germline CDR1 and CDR2: ENHRY and SYGVKD. The CDR3 has 14 amino acids. V trimming: 6 bases; J trimming: 2 bases; junction bases outside the gene matches: 4. CDR3 DNA: TGTGCCATCAGCCCGGGACAGGGAAACTATGGCTACACCTTC. Translation: CAISPGQGNYGYTF.

The chain uses TRBV5-1 and TRBJ2-1; 7 bases are shared with TRBD1. The CDR3 length is 14 residues. J gave up 8 bases and V 1 base, and 6 bases lay outside the gene matches. CDR1 and CDR2 from the germline V gene are SGHRS and YFSETQ. The CDR3 reads CASSLYRGVDEQFF. CDR3 nucleotides: TGCGCCAGCAGCTTGTACAGGGGAGTCGATGAGCAGTTCTTC.

This clone was seen a handful of times. For the CDR3, the DNA is TGTGCCAGCAGTCGAGGAGGACTTAATTCACCCCTCCACTTT. Residues: CASSRGGLNSPLHF. This sequence joins TRBV6-5 and TRBJ1-6, with no clear D. Trimming cost V 5 bases and J 6 bases, with 11 bases left between them. Germline assignment: CDR1 MNHEY and CDR2 SVGAGI. CDR3 length: 14 residues.

The V call is TRBV29-1, the J call TRBJ2-1, with 8 bases that match TRBD2. The CDR3 totals 14 residues. J gave up 8 bases and V 3 bases, and 9 bases lay outside the gene matches. Germline loops: CDR1 SQVTM, CDR2 ANQGSEA. The CDR3 nucleotides read TGCAGCGTTGACGGGGGGGCCGTAGGAGATGAGCAGTTCTTC. Its translation: CSVDGGAVGDEQFF.

This chain uses TRBV27 with TRBJ2-1, with D possibly TRBD2 on 5 matching bases. The CDR3 sequence is 13 residues long. CDR1 and CDR2 from the germline V gene are MNHEY and SMNVEV (reference sequence). Trimming shortened V by 3 bases and J by 5 bases, and 8 bases separated the two germline ends. CDR3 in DNA: TGTGCCAGCAGTTTGGCCGGGAACAATGAGCAGTTCTTC. Amino acid sequence: CASSLAGNNEQFF.

This chain joins TRBV3-1 (or the pseudogene TRBV3-2) and TRBJ1-4; TRBD1 aligns across 7 bases. The trim removed 4 bases at V and 3 bases at J, leaving 8 bases unmatched. The germline V gene encodes CDR1 LGHDT and CDR2 YNNKEL (reference sequence). This CDR3 is 16 amino acids long. The CDR3 DNA is TGTGCCAGCAGCCCGAATCGACAGGGCGCTAATGAAAAACTGTTTTTT. It translates to CASSPNRQGANEKLFF.

In its sample, this clone was seen once. This chain uses TRBV28 with TRBJ1-5, with D uncertain. The CDR3 contains 14 residues. V lost 7 bases to trimming and J lost 3 bases, with 13 bases between them. Germline values: CDR1 MDHEN, CDR2 SYDVKM. The CDR3 reads CASIIGLDNQPQHF. The CDR3 DNA reads as TGTGCCAGCATCATAGGACTTGACAATCAGCCCCAGCATTTT.

The chain combines TRBV6-5 with TRBJ1-4; no firm D call. V was pared by 4 bases and J by 5 bases, with 8 bases between. In germline, CDR1 is MNHEY, CDR2 SVGAGI. The CDR3 extends over 13 amino acids. CDR3: CASSSTENEKLFF. CDR3 bases: TGTGCCAGCAGTTCGACGGAGAATGAAAAACTGTTTTTT.

The chain has TRBV10-3 and TRBJ2-7, with D possibly TRBD2 on 6 matching bases. Germline CDR1 reads ENHRY; CDR2 reads SYGVKD. The CDR3 spans 14 residues. V dropped 0 bases and J dropped 4 bases, with 10 bases sitting between them. Here the CDR3 reads CAISESGGGYEQYF. DNA for the CDR3: TGTGCCATCAGTGAGTCGGGGGGAGGTTACGAGCAGTACTTC.

The rearrangement links TRBV30 to TRBJ1-2; D may be TRBD1 (5 bases). There are 13 residues in the CDR3. Trimming took 8 bases from V and 2 from J, leaving 15 bases between them. Germline V gene sequence: CDR1 GTSNPN, CDR2 SVGIG (reference sequence). CDR3 DNA: TGTGCCCACCAGCCCGGGGGAAACTATGGCTACACCTTC. Protein: CAHQPGGNYGYTF. Full variable domain (remainder filled in from reference TRBV30 and TRBJ1-2): SQTIHQWPATLVQPVGSPLSLECTVEGTSNPNLYWYRQAAGRGLQLLFYSVGIGQISSEVPQNLSASRPQDRQFILSSKKLLLSDSGFYLCAHQPGGNYGYTFGSGTRLTVV.

The chain recombines TRBV29-1 with TRBJ2-7; 10 nucleotides align to TRBD2. CDR1 and CDR2 from the germline V gene are SQVTM and ANQGSEA. This CDR3 is built from 17 residues. The V and J ends lost 6 bases and 4 bases, in that order; junction bases with no gene match: 18. This chain's CDR3 is CSVMIGGLAGVGYEQYF. DNA of the CDR3: TGCAGCGTCATGATTGGGGGGCTAGCGGGAGTGGGGTACGAGCAGTACTTC.

This chain connects TRBV5-6 to TRBJ2-1; D may be TRBD2 (6 bases). Between the trimmed V and J ends, which lost 3 bases and 6 bases, there was a span of 7 bases. The CDR3 extends over 12 amino acids. Per the germline V gene, CDR1 is SGHDT and CDR2 is YYEEEE. The CDR3 reads CASSWTTNEQFF. The CDR3 region has the DNA TGTGCCAGCAGCTGGACTACCAATGAGCAGTTCTTC. Variable domain in full (rest from reference TRBV5-6 and TRBJ2-1): DAGVTQSPTHLIKTRGQQVTLRCSPKSGHDTVSWYQQALGQGPQFIFQYYEEEERQRGNFPDRFSGHQFPNYSSELNVNALLLGDSALYLCASSWTTNEQFFGPGTRLTVL.